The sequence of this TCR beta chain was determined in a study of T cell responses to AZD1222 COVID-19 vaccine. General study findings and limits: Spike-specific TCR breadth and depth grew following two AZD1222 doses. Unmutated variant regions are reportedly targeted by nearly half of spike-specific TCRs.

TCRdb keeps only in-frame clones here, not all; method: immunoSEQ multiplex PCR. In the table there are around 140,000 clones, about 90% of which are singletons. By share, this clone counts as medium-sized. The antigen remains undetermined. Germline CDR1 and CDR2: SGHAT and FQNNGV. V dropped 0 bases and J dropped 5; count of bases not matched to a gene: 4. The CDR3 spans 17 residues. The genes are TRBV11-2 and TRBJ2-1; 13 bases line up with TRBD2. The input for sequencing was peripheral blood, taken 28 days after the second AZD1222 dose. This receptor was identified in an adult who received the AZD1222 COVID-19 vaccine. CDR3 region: CASSLERLAGGHNEQFF. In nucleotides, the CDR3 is TGTGCCAGCAGCTTAGAAAGACTAGCGGGAGGACACAATGAGCAGTTCTTC. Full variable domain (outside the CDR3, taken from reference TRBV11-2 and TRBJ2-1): EAGVAQSPRYKIIEKRQSVAFWCNPISGHATLYWYQQILGQGPKLLIQFQNNGVVDDSQLPKDRFSAERLKGVDSTLKIQPAKLEDSAVYLCASSLERLAGGHNEQFFGPGTRLTVL.